This TCR beta chain stems from a study of T cells expressing NK-cell markers. Study in general: From sorted CD3+CD56+NKG2C+, CD3+CD56+NKG2C- and CD3+CD56-NKG2C+ T cells came the TCR beta repertoires.

TCRdb re-analyzed the 5' RACE reads; it lists each CDR3 protein once, without DNA. In total, the table holds some 340,000 distinct CDR3 sequences. The sample taken for sequencing was blood T cells: a sorted CD56 or NKG2C T cell subset, CD4+ or CD8+ T cells, or bulk PBMC T cells (not recorded which). The sequence derives from a man aged 18-75 years in good health.

The CDR3 loop reads CSAALQGAQGTEAFF. The chain employs TRBV20-1 and TRBJ1-1; TCRdb selects TRBD1, and the lack of DNA leaves this call unchecked. The CDR3 has 15 residues. Germline CDR1 reads DFQATT; CDR2 reads SNEGSKA (reference sequence).